Each of the 22 T cell receptor beta chains below was sequenced from the same sample in a study of cytomegalovirus exposure and HLA in healthy donors. Researchers ran the PCR with 60 Vbeta and 13 Jbeta primers. Profiling relied on immunoSEQ multiplex PCR, and the TCRdb table lists in-frame clones only, not all of them. This sample has tens of thousands of clones, with roughly 75% found just once. The sample comprised PBMCs. These receptor sequences come from a man aged 55 to 70 in good health and CMV-seronegative.

In nucleotides, the CDR3 is TGTGCCAGCAGCTCCCGGGGTGTAGCTGAAGCTTTCTTT. This translates into CASSSRGVAEAFF. The chain links TRBV11-2 to TRBJ1-1; D is unclear. Germline assignment: CDR1 SGHAT and CDR2 FQNNGV. This CDR3 is built from 13 residues. Trimming pared 4 bases from V and 6 bases from J, leaving 12 bases between. The full variable domain, completed using reference TRBV11-2 and TRBJ1-1, is EAGVAQSPRYKIIEKRQSVAFWCNPISGHATLYWYQQILGQGPKLLIQFQNNGVVDDSQLPKDRFSAERLKGVDSTLKIQPAKLEDSAVYLCASSSRGVAEAFFGQGTRLTVV.

V gene TRBV2 combines with J gene TRBJ2-3; perhaps TRBD2 as D (6 bases). V was cut by 5 bases and J by 5 bases, with 14 bases left in between. There are 14 residues in the CDR3. Germline CDR1 is SNHLY and CDR2 is FYNNEI. The CDR3 nucleotides read TGTGCCAGCAGTCCGGGACTCAGAAGAGATACGCAGTATTTT. It encodes CASSPGLRRDTQYF.

The V gene is TRBV27, the J gene TRBJ2-3; tentative D call: TRBD2 (6 bases). The CDR3 length is 13 residues. Germline V gene lookup returns CDR1 MNHEY and CDR2 SMNVEV (reference sequence). V was trimmed by 8 bases and J by 4 bases, leaving 13 bases between them. The CDR3 is CASGEAGPDTQYF. DNA for the CDR3: TGTGCCAGCGGTGAGGCGGGACCAGATACGCAGTATTTT.

This clone has more than one count but fewer than ten. Its ends do not fully match the called genes, so a read error is possible. The gene calls are TRBV2 and TRBJ2-1; possibly TRBD2 for D (5 bases). CDR1 and CDR2 (germline): SNHLY, FYNNEI. This CDR3 region has 11 residues. The CDR3 DNA reads TGTGCCAGCAGTGTCCGCCCTCAACTAGTCTTC. It is translated as CASSVRPQLVF.

The V gene is TRBV5-1, the J gene TRBJ2-1; 8 bases line up with TRBD2. There are 18 residues in the CDR3. The germline gives CDR1 SGHRS, CDR2 YFSETQ. Losses at the gene ends were 3 bases for V and 0 bases for J; bases not matched to a gene: 11. In nucleotides, the CDR3 is TGCGCCAGCAGCTACCCGGGGTCTAGCGGGCACTCCTACAATGAGCAGTTCTTC. Translated, it gives CASSYPGSSGHSYNEQFF.

The chain uses TRBV30 and TRBJ2-4, with a possible D match to TRBD1 (6 bases). The CDR3 totals 13 residues. V was pared by 7 bases and J by 0 bases, with 10 bases between. CDR1 is GTSNPN and CDR2 is SVGIG in the germline V gene (reference sequence). CDR3 sequence reads: CALLQGAKNIQYF. CDR3 coding DNA: TGTGCCTTGCTACAGGGAGCCAAAAACATTCAGTACTTC.

J is TRBJ2-7 and V is TRBV6-5; 9 bases are shared with TRBD1. The CDR3 extends over 14 amino acids. CDR1 MNHEY and CDR2 SVGAGI come from the germline V gene. Trimming at V came to 9 bases and at J to 1 base, leaving 7 bases not matched to a gene. The CDR3 DNA reads as TGTGCCAGTTCCCCGGGACAGGGTTCCTACGAGCAGTACTTC. Residues: CASSPGQGSYEQYF.

The chain employs TRBV5-1 and TRBJ1-6; 7 bases agree with TRBD1. Unmatched junction bases numbered 5, after V lost 4 bases and J lost 4 bases. The CDR3 length is 15 residues. Germline loops: CDR1 SGHRS, CDR2 YFSETQ. CDR3 region: CASSGQQGYNSPLHF. The DNA for the CDR3 is TGCGCCAGCAGCGGTCAACAGGGGTATAATTCACCCCTCCACTTT.

The rearrangement uses TRBV5-1 and TRBJ2-5; tentatively, D is TRBD2 (6 bases). The V and J ends lost 4 bases and 4 bases respectively, with 11 bases between them. This CDR3 has 13 amino acids. Looked up from germline, CDR1 is SGHRS and CDR2 is YFSETQ. This chain's CDR3 is CASSAAGGETQYF. DNA of the CDR3: TGCGCCAGCAGCGCCGCCGGGGGAGAGACCCAGTACTTC.

The rearrangement links TRBV4-1 to TRBJ1-2; D is unclear. CDR1 and CDR2 from the germline V gene are MGHRA and YSYEKL. V shed 5 bases and J shed 3 bases, with 19 bases lying between them. This CDR3 comprises 16 residues. The CDR3 nucleotides are TGCGCCAGCAGCGCGTCCCTGGGGAGGGAAGACTATGGCTACACCTTC. It translates to CASSASLGREDYGYTF.

CDR3 sequence: CSVRTGEQYF. The CDR3 DNA sequence: TGCAGCGTCCGGACAGGGGAGCAGTACTTC. The chain links TRBV29-1 to TRBJ2-7; 8 nucleotides line up with TRBD1. The V and J ends lost 6 bases and 7 bases, in that order; junction bases with no gene match: 2. The CDR3 is made up of 10 amino acids. Germline V gene lookup returns CDR1 SQVTM and CDR2 ANQGSEA.

A few counts support this clone. This sequence joins TRBV7-2 and TRBJ2-3; no reliable D call. Germline V gene lookup returns CDR1 SGHTA and CDR2 FQGNSA. The V end lost 5 bases, the J end lost 8 bases, and 11 bases lay between the germline ends. CDR3 length equals 12 residues. CDR3 DNA sequence: TGTGCCAGCAGCGCTCCCGAGGTTACGCAGTATTTT. This translates into CASSAPEVTQYF.

V is TRBV7-9 and J is TRBJ2-7; a weak D match, TRBD1 (5 bases). The CDR3 extends over 16 amino acids. Trimming removed 6 bases from V and 2 bases from J, with 20 bases in between. CDR1 SEHNR and CDR2 FQNEAQ come from the germline V gene (reference sequence). As DNA, the CDR3 is TGTGCCAGCAGTTCGACCCGGACATCCGAGCCCTACGAGCAGTACTTC. Protein sequence: CASSSTRTSEPYEQYF.

The V call is TRBV14, the J call TRBJ2-3; TRBD2 aligns across 15 bases. Germline lookup yields CDR1 SGHDN and CDR2 FVKESK. Germline trimming cut 6 bases from V and 2 bases from J; bases unmatched to any gene: 6. This CDR3 has 17 residues. The CDR3 DNA reads TGTGCCAGCAGTCGAGGACTAGCGGGGGGGCCCACAGATACGCAGTATTTT. This translates into CASSRGLAGGPTDTQYF.

This clone appeared a single time. The genes are TRBV5-1 and TRBJ2-3; TRBD1 matches 11 bases. Germline CDR1 SGHRS, CDR2 YFSETQ. After removal of 7 bases from V and 2 bases from J, the junction contained 3 bases not matched to a gene. The CDR3 is 14 amino acids. The CDR3 bases are TGCGCCAGCGGGGACAGGGGGTCCACAGATACGCAGTATTTT. Its translation is CASGDRGSTDTQYF.

This clone was detected a few times. The chain employs TRBV14 and TRBJ2-7, with a possible D match to TRBD2 (5 bases). The V gene lost 4 bases and the J gene lost 9 bases, with 19 bases spanning the gap. The CDR3 totals 14 residues. CDR1 and CDR2 (germline): SGHDN, FVKESK. CDR3 in amino acids: CASSPHDMGEGQYF. In DNA, the CDR3 is TGTGCCAGCAGCCCCCACGATATGGGTGAGGGGCAGTACTTC.

J is TRBJ1-5 and V is TRBV27; D unclear. CDR1 is MNHEY, CDR2 SMNVEV, per germline (reference sequence). The CDR3 contains 14 residues. V was trimmed by 5 bases and J by 3 bases, leaving 11 bases between them. Here the CDR3 DNA reads TGTGCCAGCAGTCCTACACGGGTCAATCAGCCCCAGCATTTT. As protein: CASSPTRVNQPQHF.

V and J are TRBV5-1 and TRBJ1-5; 10 nucleotides line up with TRBD1. V lost 2 bases to trimming and J lost 5 bases; unmatched junction nucleotides: 1. Per germline, CDR1 SGHRS and CDR2 YFSETQ. The CDR3 covers 14 residues. In DNA, the CDR3 is TGCGCCAGCAGCTTAGGACAGGGGGATCAGCCCCAGCATTTT. Translated, it gives CASSLGQGDQPQHF.

The V and J genes are TRBV18 and TRBJ2-1, with 10 positions matching TRBD2. The CDR3 has 15 residues. CDR1 is KGHSH and CDR2 is LQKENI in the germline V gene. J lost 7 bases, V lost 0 bases, and 3 bases had no gene match. DNA for the CDR3: TGTGCCAGCTCACCACCCAGCGGGGGGGCTAATGAGCAGTTCTTC. It is translated as CASSPPSGGANEQFF.

The chain joins TRBV30 to TRBJ1-6, with 10 positions matching TRBD1. J was trimmed by 4 bases and V by 7 bases; bases with no gene match: 10. The CDR3 is 16 residues long. CDR1 is GTSNPN and CDR2 is SVGIG in the germline V gene (reference sequence). In DNA, the CDR3 is TGTGCCTCCACGGACAGGGGGTCTATTTATAATTCACCCCTCCACTTT. Its translation: CASTDRGSIYNSPLHF.

CDR3 residues: CASSPRQGTVEKLFF. Here the CDR3 DNA reads TGTGCCAGCAGCCCCCGACAGGGCACGGTTGAAAAACTGTTTTTT. This chain connects TRBV6-5 to TRBJ1-4, with 7 nucleotides matching TRBD1. The junction had 11 bases not matched to a gene; V was cut back by 6 bases and J by 7 bases. This CDR3 is built from 15 residues. CDR1 and CDR2 (germline): MNHEY, SVGAGI.

The table lists this clone with a count of one. The gene calls are TRBV19 and TRBJ1-3; no clear D gene. Trimming removed 5 bases at V and 9 bases at J, with 14 bases between. Germline assignment: CDR1 LNHDA and CDR2 SQIVND (reference sequence). This CDR3 contains 13 residues. CDR3 sequence reads: CASSGSPRGTIYF. Written as DNA, the CDR3 is TGTGCCAGTAGTGGTTCCCCCCGGGGCACCATATATTTT.